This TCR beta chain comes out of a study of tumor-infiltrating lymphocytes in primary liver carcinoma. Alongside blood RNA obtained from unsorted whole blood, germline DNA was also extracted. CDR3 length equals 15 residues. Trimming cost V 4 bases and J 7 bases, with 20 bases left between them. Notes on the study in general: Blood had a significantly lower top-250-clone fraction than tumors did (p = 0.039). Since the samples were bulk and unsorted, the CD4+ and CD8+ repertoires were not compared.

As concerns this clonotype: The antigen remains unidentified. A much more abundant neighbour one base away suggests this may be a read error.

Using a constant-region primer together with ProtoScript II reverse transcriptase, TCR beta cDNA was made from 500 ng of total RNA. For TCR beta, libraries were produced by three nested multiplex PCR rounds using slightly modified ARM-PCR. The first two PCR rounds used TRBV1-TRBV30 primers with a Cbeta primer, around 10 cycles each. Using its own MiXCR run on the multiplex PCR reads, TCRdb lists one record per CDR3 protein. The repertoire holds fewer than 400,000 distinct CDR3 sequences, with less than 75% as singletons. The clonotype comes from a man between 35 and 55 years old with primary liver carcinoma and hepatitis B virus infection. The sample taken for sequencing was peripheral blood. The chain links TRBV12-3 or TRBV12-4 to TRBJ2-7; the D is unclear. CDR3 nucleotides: TGTGCCAGCAGTTACACCAGGACGAAACCAATAGAGCAGTACTTC. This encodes CASSYTRTKPIEQYF.